The rows below give T cell receptor beta chains drawn from one sample of a study of identical twins. TCRdb called the 5' RACE reads again in MiXCR, with one record for every CDR3 protein. Of fewer than 250,000 distinct CDR3 sequences listed, roughly 10% are singletons. Material for sequencing was memory (CD45RO+) T cells sorted from blood. These receptors were obtained from a woman between 18 and 30 years old in good health. The CDR3 runs from the conserved cysteine through the conserved F or W. Each record gives: CDR3 length, J gene, D gene, V gene, clone size, CDR3 protein, CDR3 DNA. D genes are given only for firm matches. Not every row has a clone size; where given, it reads once, few, many or a size class.

15,TRBJ2-7,TRBD1,TRBV12-3/TRBV12-4,few,CASSHRDRGRSEQYF,TGTGCCAGCAGCCACCGGGACAGGGGGCGGTCCGAGCAGTACTTC
16,TRBJ2-1,TRBD2,TRBV20-1,many,CSARGQRLANWHEQFF,TGCAGTGCTAGAGGGCAGAGACTAGCGAATTGGCATGAGCAGTTCTTC
14,TRBJ2-1,.,TRBV20-1,many,CSATRSRAYNEQFF,TGCAGTGCAACCCGCTCCCGGGCCTACAATGAGCAGTTCTTC
14,TRBJ1-4,.,TRBV20-1,few,CSALVEGPNEKLFF,TGCAGTGCCCTGGTTGAGGGGCCCAATGAAAAACTGTTTTTT
15,TRBJ1-6,TRBD1,TRBV20-1,many,CSARVGQGVESPLHF,TGCAGTGCTAGAGTGGGCCAGGGGGTAGAGTCACCCCTCCACTTT
15,TRBJ1-1,TRBD1,TRBV3-1,few,CASSYHDRGNTEAFF,TGTGCCAGCAGCTACCATGACAGGGGGAACACTGAAGCTTTCTTT
15,TRBJ2-3,TRBD1,TRBV5-1,many,CASGTGAGNTDTQYF,TGCGCCAGCGGCACAGGGGCAGGTAACACAGATACGCAGTATTTT
13,TRBJ1-1,.,TRBV27,.,CASSREVATEAFF,TGTGCCAGCAGTCGTGAAGTCGCCACTGAAGCTTTCTTT
14,TRBJ2-7,.,TRBV15,.,CATSRVDSSYEQYF,TGTGCCACCAGCAGGGTCGACTCCTCCTACGAGCAGTACTTC
14,TRBJ2-3,TRBD2,TRBV20-1,few,CSAPGLAGIDTQYF,TGCAGTGCCCCGGGACTAGCGGGAATAGATACGCAGTATTTT
13,TRBJ2-7,.,TRBV20-1,few,CSARHGLVYEQYF,TGCAGTGCTAGACACGGGTTGGTCTACGAGCAGTACTTC
15,TRBJ1-2,TRBD1,TRBV2,.,CASRPGQGFNYGYTF,TGTGCCAGCAGGCCGGGACAGGGGTTTAACTATGGCTACACCTTC
14,TRBJ2-2,TRBD2,TRBV6-2/TRBV6-3,.,CASTRDGGSGELFF,TGTGCCAGCACCCGGGACGGGGGGTCCGGGGAGCTGTTTTTT
12,TRBJ2-3,.,TRBV20-1,few,CSARGRTDTQYF,TGCAGTGCTAGGGGCAGGACAGATACGCAGTATTTT
15,TRBJ1-4,TRBD1,TRBV5-1,few,CASSRGQGGGEKLFF,TGCGCCAGCAGCCGCGGACAGGGAGGGGGAGAAAAACTGTTTTTT
16,TRBJ2-3,TRBD2,TRBV3-1,.,CASSLRLAVDTDTQYF,TGTGCCAGCAGCCTACGACTAGCGGTCGACACAGATACGCAGTATTTT
12,TRBJ2-1,.,TRBV7-2,.,CASSSMNNEQFF,TGTGCCAGCAGTTCTATGAACAATGAGCAGTTCTTC
14,TRBJ2-1,TRBD1,TRBV18,few,CASSTDRGKNEQFF,TGTGCCAGCTCAACGGACAGGGGGAAGAATGAGCAGTTCTTC
11,TRBJ2-1,.,TRBV7-2,few,CASGNGDEQFF,TGTGCCAGCGGCAACGGGGATGAGCAGTTCTTC
16,TRBJ1-4,.,TRBV3-1,many,CASSQVGSSPYEKLFF,TGTGCCAGCAGCCAAGTAGGGAGTTCGCCTTATGAAAAACTGTTTTTT
11,TRBJ2-1,.,TRBV5-1,many,CASSWDNEQFF,TGCGCCAGCAGCTGGGACAATGAGCAGTTCTTC
14,TRBJ1-4,.,TRBV5-1,few,CASSLAPGGEKLFF,TGCGCCAGCAGCTTGGCCCCGGGGGGCGAAAAACTGTTTTTT
13,TRBJ2-1,.,TRBV29-1,few,CSAPNPQGNEQFF,TGCAGCGCCCCAAACCCACAGGGTAATGAGCAGTTCTTC
15,TRBJ2-2,TRBD2,TRBV7-2,few,CASSSSGTHTGELFF,TGTGCCAGCAGCTCCAGCGGGACTCACACCGGGGAGCTGTTTTTT
14,TRBJ1-1,.,TRBV7-9,.,CASSLVSLNTEAFF,TGTGCCAGCAGCTTAGTCAGCCTAAACACTGAAGCTTTCTTT
17,TRBJ2-3,TRBD2,TRBV3-1,few,CASSQRLAGKYTDTQYF,TGTGCCAGCAGCCAACGACTAGCGGGGAAGTACACAGATACGCAGTATTTT
13,TRBJ2-7,.,TRBV12-3/TRBV12-4,many,CASSRDTAYEQYF,TGTGCCAGCTCTCGGGACACCGCCTACGAGCAGTACTTC
15,TRBJ1-1,TRBD1,TRBV25-1,few,CASSEWDRSNTEAFF,TGTGCCAGCAGTGAATGGGACAGGTCTAACACTGAAGCTTTCTTT
13,TRBJ2-1,TRBD2,TRBV11-2,few,CASSLESGGEQFF,TGTGCCAGCAGCTTAGAGTCGGGAGGTGAGCAGTTCTTC
14,TRBJ2-5,.,TRBV20-1,many,CSAIRPDLQETQYF,TGCAGTGCTATCAGGCCAGACCTCCAAGAGACCCAGTACTTC
14,TRBJ2-6,.,TRBV20-1,few,CSATELSGANVLTF,TGCAGTGCTACAGAACTCTCTGGGGCCAACGTCCTGACTTTC
13,TRBJ1-3,TRBD1,TRBV20-1,few,CSAWDSSGNTIYF,TGCAGTGCTTGGGACAGCTCTGGAAACACCATATATTTT
16,TRBJ2-1,TRBD2,TRBV12-3/TRBV12-4,many,CASSYPSGGARDEQFF,TGTGCCAGCAGTTATCCGTCCGGGGGGGCAAGGGATGAGCAGTTCTTC
16,TRBJ2-5,TRBD2,TRBV7-2,few,CASSDRLAGGSETQYF,TGTGCCAGCAGCGACCGACTAGCGGGGGGGTCGGAGACCCAGTACTTC
13,TRBJ2-1,TRBD2,TRBV7-3,.,CASSSSGDNEQFF,TGTGCCAGCAGTTCGAGCGGGGATAATGAGCAGTTCTTC
8,TRBJ1-2,.,TRBV29-1,.,CSASGYTF,TGCAGCGCTTCTGGCTACACCTTC
14,TRBJ2-3,.,TRBV7-6,.,CASSRRGAQDTQYF,TGTGCCAGCAGCCGACGGGGGGCCCAAGATACGCAGTATTTT
15,TRBJ1-4,.,TRBV7-9,.,CASSPNRDMGEKLFF,TGTGCCAGCAGCCCGAACCGGGACATGGGTGAAAAACTGTTTTTT
17,TRBJ2-2,TRBD1,TRBV9,.,CASSVPRDRVNTGELFF,TGTGCCAGCAGCGTACCCCGGGACAGGGTGAACACCGGGGAGCTGTTTTTT
13,TRBJ2-7,.,TRBV21-1,few,CASSRAGTGEQYF,TGTGCCAGCAGCAGGGCCGGGACTGGGGAGCAGTACTTC
14,TRBJ2-1,.,TRBV20-1,many,CSARGTRGNNEQFF,TGCAGTGCTAGAGGGACGCGGGGAAACAATGAGCAGTTCTTC
16,TRBJ2-1,TRBD1,TRBV25-1,.,CASNPTGTATYNEQFF,TGTGCCAGCAATCCCACCGGGACAGCAACTTACAATGAGCAGTTCTTC
16,TRBJ2-7,TRBD1,TRBV7-9,few,CASSPHGDSSTYEQYF,TGTGCCAGCAGCCCGCACGGGGACAGCTCTACCTACGAGCAGTACTTC
13,TRBJ1-6,.,TRBV11-2,few,CASSLNWDSPLHF,TGTGCCAGCAGCTTAAATTGGGATTCACCCCTCCACTTT
14,TRBJ2-3,.,TRBV11-2,few,CASSLPGAIDTQYF,TGTGCCAGCAGCTTACCGGGAGCGATTGATACGCAGTATTTT
11,TRBJ2-7,.,TRBV10-3,many,CAVGSFYEQYF,TGTGCCGTAGGGAGCTTCTACGAGCAGTACTTC
14,TRBJ1-1,.,TRBV3-1,.,CASSAGLKNTEAFF,TGTGCCAGCAGCGCTGGACTGAAGAACACTGAAGCTTTCTTT
15,TRBJ1-2,.,TRBV2,few,CASSEGSYGAGGYTF,TGTGCCAGCAGTGAGGGATCTTACGGCGCGGGTGGCTACACCTTC
12,TRBJ2-3,.,TRBV12-3/TRBV12-4,many,CASSSDWGTQYF,TGTGCCAGCAGTTCGGACTGGGGTACGCAGTATTTT
15,TRBJ2-1,.,TRBV27,.,CASSYRVRSYNEQFF,TGTGCCAGCAGTTACAGGGTACGCTCCTACAATGAGCAGTTCTTC